Following are 8 T cell receptor beta chains from one sample sequenced in a study of blood T cell repertoires in COVID-19. Generated by immunoSEQ multiplex PCR, the TCRdb table keeps only in-frame clones and is missing some. The table lists some 170,000 clones, under 90% of them singletons. The sample was peripheral blood. The receptors shown here come from a woman of 80 years or more with acute or convalescent COVID-19.

This chain joins TRBV5-4 and TRBJ1-1, with D perhaps TRBD1 (5 bases). Germline V CDR1 and CDR2: SGHNT, YYREEE (reference sequence). CDR3 length equals 14 residues. V lost 7 bases to trimming and J lost 0 bases, with 13 bases between them. DNA of the CDR3: TGTGCCAGCCGAAAGGACACCCTGAACACTGAAGCTTTCTTT. Protein: CASRKDTLNTEAFF.

The chain recombines TRBV5-1 with TRBJ2-1; TRBD1 matches 9 bases. Germline values: CDR1 SGHRS, CDR2 YFSETQ. CDR3 length: 16 residues. Germline trimming cut 3 bases from V and 6 bases from J; bases unmatched to any gene: 10. The chain's CDR3 is CASSSGLGTGINEQFF. CDR3 in DNA: TGCGCCAGCAGCTCCGGGTTGGGGACAGGGATCAATGAGCAGTTCTTC. The whole variable domain, filled in from reference TRBV5-1 and TRBJ2-1, reads KAGVTQTPRYLIKTRGQQVTLSCSPISGHRSVSWYQQTPGQGLQFLFEYFSETQRNKGNFPGRFSGRQFSNSRSEMNVSTLELGDSALYLCASSSGLGTGINEQFFGPGTRLTVL.

The J gene is TRBJ2-7, the V gene TRBV5-6, with 9 bases fitting TRBD2. This CDR3 region has 14 residues. The junction had 4 bases not matched to a gene; V was cut back by 1 base and J by 5 bases. Germline values: CDR1 SGHDT, CDR2 YYEEEE. CDR3 nucleotide sequence: TGTGCCAGCAGCTTGACCGGACTAGCGCACGAGCAGTACTTC. Translated: CASSLTGLAHEQYF.

The rearrangement joins TRBV10-2 to TRBJ2-2; D is ambiguous. V lost 4 bases, J lost 1 base, and 7 bases lay in between. This CDR3 region has 14 residues. Per the germline V gene, CDR1 is WSHSY and CDR2 is SAAADI. For the CDR3, the DNA is TGCGCCAGCAGTGTCCCAGGGAACACCGGGGAGCTGTTTTTT. This codes for CASSVPGNTGELFF.

In this sample, this clone turned up once. This chain connects TRBV6-1 to TRBJ2-7; 10 positions agree with TRBD2. J lost 1 base, V lost 2 bases, and 11 bases had no gene match. The V gene's germline CDR1 is MNHNS and CDR2 SASEGT. This CDR3 region has 18 residues. The CDR3 bases are TGTGCCAGCAGTGAACGGGCTAGCGGGGGCACCCCTTCCTACGAGCAGTACTTC. This sequence encodes CASSERASGGTPSYEQYF.

This clone occurred once. J is TRBJ1-6 and V is TRBV6-5, with TRBD1 as a possible D gene (5 bases). The CDR3 sequence is 13 residues long. Germline loops: CDR1 MNHEY, CDR2 SVGAGI. Trimming took off 7 bases at V and 5 bases at J, with 9 bases between the two ends. CDR3 DNA: TGTGCCAGCAAGGGGTTTAATAATTCACCCCTCCACTTT. As protein: CASKGFNNSPLHF.

This chain links TRBV27 with TRBJ1-6; D not resolved. CDR3 length: 15 residues. In germline, CDR1 is MNHEY, CDR2 SMNVEV (reference sequence). The V and J ends lost 0 bases and 7 bases respectively, with 10 bases between them. CDR3 DNA sequence: TGTGCCAGCAGTTTATCGGACGGAGGCAATTCACCCCTCCACTTT. The encoded protein is CASSLSDGGNSPLHF.

This CDR3 is CASSQEGGSSTDTQYF. In DNA, the CDR3 is TGCGCCAGCAGCCAAGAAGGCGGGAGCAGCACAGATACGCAGTATTTT. The chain uses TRBV4-3 and TRBJ2-3; 7 nucleotides line up with TRBD2. V lost 0 bases, J lost 0 bases, and 3 bases stayed unmatched. Germline lookup yields CDR1 LGHNA and CDR2 YSLEER. This CDR3 region has 16 residues.